The sequence of this TCR beta chain was determined in a study of CD8+ T cells in alopecia areata (dated by TCRdb to between 2018 and 2020). In the study overall: The treated patients took part in an open-label pilot trial in which moderate-to-severe alopecia areata was treated with oral tofacitinib at 5 to 10 mg twice daily. Tofacitinib was administered for 6 to 18 months, and 6 months of follow-up off drug were then conducted to assess delayed response and recurrence. For the treated patients, the SALT score, which quantifies what percentage of scalp surface area is affected, served as the measure of disease severity. High-throughput TCRbeta sequencing was used to examine T cell clonal expansion in alopecia areata in both the C3H/HeJ mouse model and human patients. Human TCRbeta sequencing covered scalp tissue and sorted CD4+ and CD8+ peripheral blood T cells from patchy and totalis/universalis alopecia areata patients and healthy controls. Biopsies were taken from tofacitinib-treated patients at baseline and at 4 and 24 weeks of treatment, and a later scalp biopsy was taken in several of the tofacitinib-treated patients. Clonality in the scalp was compared among normal scalp (n=4), patchy alopecia areata scalp (n=8), and alopecia totalis/universalis scalp (n=8). RNA was obtained with the PAXgene miRNA kit for fixed scalp, the miRNeasy kit for PBMCs, and the RNeasy kit for mouse skin. immunoSEQ multiplex PCR using 35 Vbeta forward primers and 13 Jbeta reverse primers was used to amplify TCRbeta CDR3 regions.

The treatment or condition label here, explained by the study, means: oral pan-JAK inhibitor, 5-10 mg twice daily. Lesional scalp punch biopsies and peripheral blood were obtained from alopecia areata patients. PBMCs were separated by density centrifugation and stained for CD3, CD4 and CD8, after which CD4+ and CD8+ T cells were sorted on a FACSAria. The library was made by the immunoSEQ multiplex PCR assay. RNA was extracted from all samples and reverse transcribed into cDNA as template for TCR sequencing. First-strand cDNA was synthesized using SuperScript III with a 2:1 mix of oligo-dT and random hexamers. A synthetic immune receptor repertoire was used to measure amplification bias, and any remaining bias was corrected computationally. As for the original processing: Raw reads were preprocessed to remove errors, and CDR3 was defined by IMGT conventions from the conserved cysteine to phenylalanine. Clonality was computed as 1 minus the Shannon entropy, with the entropy normalized by log2 of the number of productive unique TCRs. Whether each scalp clone was CD4 or CD8 was inferred by checking scalp TCRbeta sequences against the CD4 and CD8 repertoires from sorted blood. The table comes from immuneACCESS by way of TCRdb, which keeps in-frame sequences with V and J called. Part of the clones is missing from these tables; in studies checked, under half for an unresolved V gene and the rest for unknown reasons. The DNA was the basis for D and trimming; V, J and clone size are from that table. Present in this sample are roughly 280,000 clones, 60% of which were seen just once. About 0.89% of the sample is in the top ten clones.

Reading the germline V gene gives CDR1 LGHNA and CDR2 YSLEER. V gives up 0 bases and J gives up 0 bases, and the segment between their germline ends measures 6 bases. The CDR3 holds 16 amino acids from the cysteine to the phenylalanine. Here the CDR3 DNA is all that survives: 48 bases in frame from base 1. As concerns this clone: The specificity of this receptor is unknown. No much larger clonotype is one base removed from it; base qualities were not supplied.

The research as a whole found: Many expanded lesional clones were found to persist in scalp and blood during tofacitinib treatment, and relapse after treatment cessation may be partly explained by this persistence. Because the treated cohort was small and had just a single nonresponder, larger studies are needed to establish links between baseline CD8+ expansion and response. Shared TCR sequences between patients were less evident than in mice, which may be partly attributable to HLA diversity in the patient population. Unlike mouse skin, where gammadelta T cells dominate, normal human skin contains resident alphabeta T cells that get sequenced too, which complicates analysis of the scalp TCR repertoire. Tofacitinib significantly decreased scalp clonality and the number of expanded CD8+ clones among the top 100 scalp clones. Compared with normal scalp, lesional scalp, particularly in alopecia totalis/universalis, had higher clonality and more expanded CD8+ clones, which suggests antigenic drive.

This receptor was obtained from a human donor with alopecia areata. This receptor chain uses TRBV4-3 and TRBJ2-6; the D gene lacks a confident call. Sequencing was performed on CD4+ T cells sorted from blood, taken at roughly week 53, from a patient treated with tofacitinib. The nucleotide sequence reads TGCGCCAGCAGCCAAGACGAATACTCTGGGGCCAACGTCCTGACTTTC. Translated, it gives CASSQDEYSGANVLTF.